The 11 T cell receptor beta chains below all came from one sample that was sequenced in a study of blood T cell repertoires in COVID-19. Data came from immunoSEQ multiplex PCR; TCRdb stores just in-frame clones and leaves some out. Of some 43,000 clones listed, 65% to 85% are singletons. The sample comprised peripheral blood. The receptor source for this set is a man aged 50 to 60 with active COVID-19.

As to this clone: At one end the junction does not follow the germline gene, possibly because of a read error. The chain couples TRBV7-9 to TRBJ1-1; D unresolved. Germline V gives CDR1 SEHNR, CDR2 FQNEAQ (reference sequence). This CDR3 has 11 residues. The DNA of the CDR3 is TGTGCCAGCAGCTTAGGGGCTGATGCGGGATTT. It translates to CASSLGADAGF.

J is TRBJ1-2 and V is TRBV12-3 or TRBV12-4, with D possibly matching TRBD1 (5 bases). CDR3 size: 12 residues. V was cut by 6 bases and J by 8 bases, with 13 bases left in between. The CDR3 DNA follows: TGTGCCAGCAGACTTGGGGGAGGGGGCTACACCTTC. It translates to CASRLGGGGYTF.

This clone appeared a single time. V is TRBV7-9 and J is TRBJ1-1; D remains ambiguous. This CDR3 is built from 13 residues. Germline V gene data show CDR1 as SEHNR and CDR2 as FQNEAQ (reference sequence). The V gene lost 6 bases and the J gene lost 4 bases, with 12 bases spanning the gap. The CDR3 DNA sequence: TGTGCCAGCAGGTGGGCAGCGGGCACTGAAGCTTTCTTT. Its protein is CASRWAAGTEAFF.

V and J are TRBV28 and TRBJ2-7, with TRBD2 identical over 11 bases. This CDR3 contains 14 residues. Germline CDR1 MDHEN, CDR2 SYDVKM. V trimming: 5 bases; J trimming: 7 bases; junction bases outside the gene matches: 7. The CDR3 nucleotides read TGTGCCAGCAGTACTAGCGGGGGCTCGGGGGAGCAGTACTTC. Translated: CASSTSGGSGEQYF.

This clone was detected a few times. The V call is TRBV7-9, the J call TRBJ2-1; perhaps TRBD1 as D (6 bases). V was cut by 8 bases and J by 8 bases, with 13 bases left in between. Germline CDR1 is SEHNR and CDR2 is FQNEAQ (reference sequence). The CDR3 extends over 12 amino acids. The CDR3 sequence is CASGGPGDEQFF. CDR3 sequence (DNA): TGTGCCAGCGGGGGCCCCGGCGATGAGCAGTTCTTC.

This clone was picked up a small number of times. The chain recombines TRBV13 with TRBJ2-3; D ambiguous. Germline lookup yields CDR1 PRHDT and CDR2 FYEKMQ (reference sequence). Deletions cut 1 base from V and 0 bases from J, with 8 bases between. The CDR3 runs to 15 residues. For the CDR3, the DNA is TGTGCCAGCAGCTTAGCCAGGTATAGCACAGATACGCAGTATTTT. It specifies CASSLARYSTDTQYF.

The chain combines TRBV7-6 with TRBJ1-5, with TRBD1 identical over 8 bases. The CDR3 has 16 residues. Per the germline V gene, CDR1 is SGHVS and CDR2 is FNYEAQ. After removal of 3 bases from V and 6 bases from J, the junction contained 10 bases not matched to a gene. CDR3 DNA sequence: TGTGCCAGCAGCTTCGTCCGGGACAGGAGGGGTCAGCCCCAGCATTTT. Amino acids: CASSFVRDRRGQPQHF.

The chain joins TRBV19 to TRBJ1-2; D is unclear. The V end was cut by 1 base, the J end by 7 bases, with 13 bases between. Germline-derived CDR1 and CDR2 are LNHDA and SQIVND (reference sequence). This CDR3 has 14 amino acids. Here the CDR3 DNA reads TGTGCCAGTAGTATAGGACCACGGGGTTCTGGCTACACCTTC. This sequence encodes CASSIGPRGSGYTF.

This chain uses TRBV7-6 with TRBJ2-1; 8 nucleotides align to TRBD2. Germline CDR1 is SGHVS and CDR2 is FNYEAQ. The V and J ends lost 0 bases and 7 bases, in that order; junction bases with no gene match: 2. This CDR3 is built from 14 residues. The CDR3 is CASSLAGGGNEQFF. The CDR3 DNA follows: TGTGCCAGCAGCTTAGCCGGGGGGGGGAATGAGCAGTTCTTC.

This chain uses TRBV3-1 (or the pseudogene TRBV3-2) with TRBJ2-7, with 7 bases fitting TRBD1. The germline CDR1 and CDR2 sequences are LGHDT and YNNKEL (reference sequence). The CDR3 runs to 14 residues. V lost 3 bases, J lost 4 bases, and 6 bases stayed unmatched. For the CDR3, the DNA is TGTGCCAGCAGCCAGGAAGGGGGCGAGTACGAGCAGTACTTC. Its protein is CASSQEGGEYEQYF.

This chain uses TRBV11-3 with TRBJ2-5; 13 bases align to TRBD2. The length of the CDR3 is 15 residues. Germline V CDR1 and CDR2: SGHNT, YENEEA. V was clipped by 5 bases and J by 5 bases; unmatched bases: 5. The CDR3 spells CASSLTSGGAETQYF. The CDR3 DNA reads TGTGCCAGCAGCCTCACTAGCGGGGGGGCTGAGACCCAGTACTTC.